This T cell receptor (beta chain) was obtained from a study of T cell responses to AZD1222 COVID-19 vaccine. Study-level results: Samples come after the peak T cell response, not at day 14.

This CDR3 is built from 16 residues. V dropped 2 bases and J dropped 2 bases, with 13 bases sitting between them. Germline V gene data show CDR1 as MNHEY and CDR2 as SVGEGT. In regard to this clone: Antigen unknown.

Assay: immunoSEQ multiplex PCR; the TCRdb copy retains only in-frame clones and omits some. The table includes more than 100,000 clones, approximately 90% detected once. The chain links TRBV6-2 or TRBV6-3 to TRBJ1-5; D perhaps matches TRBD1 (5 bases). This clonotype originated in an adult in good health. The sequencing used peripheral blood, collected on day 0 of AZD1222 vaccination. The CDR3 reads CASSYTGTEGNQPQHF. The CDR3 region has the DNA TGTGCCAGCAGTTACACCGGGACCGAAGGCAATCAGCCCCAGCATTTT.